Below are 18 T cell receptor beta chains sequenced from a single sample in a study of Ad26.COV2.S vaccination and SARS-CoV-2 variants. Noted treatment: some 20 received Ad26.COV2.S at low or high dose, single or two shots; about 5 received placebo; per-sample allocation not given. Day 63 after the first vaccine or placebo injection was the time point for sampling. The protocol was immunoSEQ multiplex PCR, while the TCRdb copy is restricted to in-frame clones and leaves out a portion. The sample has hundreds of thousands of clones, around 89% seen once. Sequenced material: peripheral blood, taken in a trial of Ad26.COV2.S vaccine versus placebo. These receptors all stem from a person aged 18 to 59 who received the Ad26.COV2.S COVID-19 vaccine or a placebo.

This clone was seen a handful of times. This rearrangement joins TRBV11-3 to TRBJ1-1, with a possible D match to TRBD1 (5 bases). The V gene lost 5 bases and the J gene lost 5 bases, with 12 bases spanning the gap. Germline V CDR1 and CDR2: SGHNT, YENEEA. The CDR3 length is 13 residues. DNA of the CDR3: TGTGCCAGCAGCGAAGGGGTTGATACTGAAGCTTTCTTT. Translated: CASSEGVDTEAFF.

The rearrangement uses TRBV19 and TRBJ2-5; D is undetermined. This CDR3 comprises 14 residues. Germline assignment: CDR1 LNHDA and CDR2 SQIVND (reference sequence). Trimming removed 0 bases from V and 2 bases from J, with 7 bases in between. The CDR3 loop reads CASSIDPQQETQYF. DNA of the CDR3: TGTGCCAGTAGTATAGATCCACAGCAAGAGACCCAGTACTTC.

The chain employs TRBV4-2 and TRBJ1-1, with D hard to call. V lost 0 bases to trimming and J lost 2 bases, with 7 bases between them. The CDR3 consists of 14 residues. Germline CDR1 LGHNA, CDR2 YNFKEQ. This CDR3 reads CASSQDPGNTEAFF. In DNA form, the CDR3 reads TGTGCCAGCAGCCAAGACCCGGGAAACACTGAAGCTTTCTTT.

V gene TRBV5-1 combines with J gene TRBJ2-2; TRBD1 matches 10 bases. The V and J ends lost 0 bases and 7 bases, in that order; junction bases with no gene match: 6. CDR1 SGHRS and CDR2 YFSETQ come from the germline V gene. CDR3 length equals 16 residues. This CDR3 reads CASSLAGQGEVGELFF. The CDR3 DNA follows: TGCGCCAGCAGCTTGGCTGGACAGGGGGAAGTCGGGGAGCTGTTTTTT.

The rearrangement joins TRBV7-9 to TRBJ1-5; the D is unclear. Per the germline V gene, CDR1 is SEHNR and CDR2 is FQNEAQ (reference sequence). Trimming stripped 3 bases from V and 3 bases from J, with 12 bases between. CDR3 length equals 15 residues. The CDR3 DNA is TGTGCCAGCAGCTTGGGGTGGGGTTTCAATCAGCCCCAGCATTTT. Protein: CASSLGWGFNQPQHF.

The J gene is TRBJ2-1, the V gene TRBV5-6, with D unresolved. The CDR3 sequence is 13 residues long. In germline, CDR1 is SGHDT, CDR2 YYEEEE. The germline V and J ends were trimmed by 4 bases and 5 bases, with 10 bases remaining between them. CDR3 DNA sequence: TGTGCCAGCAGCCCAGACTCGAACAATGAGCAGTTCTTC. Translating it yields CASSPDSNNEQFF.

V and J are TRBV10-3 and TRBJ2-5, with D tentatively TRBD1 or TRBD2 (6 bases each). Germline V CDR1 and CDR2: ENHRY, SYGVKD. V lost 5 bases and J lost 3, with 13 bases in between. The CDR3 is made up of 14 amino acids. CDR3 sequence (DNA): TGTGCCATCAGTATTTCGGGGGCAGAAGAGACCCAGTACTTC. This encodes CAISISGAEETQYF.

The chain uses TRBV25-1 and TRBJ2-6; D uncertain. The CDR3 has 15 residues. Germline CDR1 is MGHDK and CDR2 is SYGVNS. Between the trimmed V and J ends, which lost 0 bases and 0 bases, there was a span of 3 bases. As DNA, the CDR3 is TGTGCCAGCAGTGAATACGTCTCTGGGGCCAACGTCCTGACTTTC. Translating it yields CASSEYVSGANVLTF.

The chain employs TRBV30 and TRBJ2-5; D tentatively fits TRBD1 or TRBD2 (5 bases each). Between the trimmed V and J ends, which lost 4 bases and 2 bases, there was a span of 11 bases. The CDR3 runs to 13 residues. Germline V lookup: CDR1 GTSNPN, CDR2 SVGIG (reference sequence). The CDR3 sequence is CAWIWGNQETQYF. In DNA form, the CDR3 reads TGTGCCTGGATTTGGGGGAATCAAGAGACCCAGTACTTC.

J is TRBJ2-7 and V is TRBV9; D uncertain. Per the germline V gene, CDR1 is SGDLS and CDR2 is YYNGEE. The V gene lost 3 bases and the J gene lost 0 bases, with 13 bases spanning the gap. The CDR3 has 15 amino acids. The CDR3 loop is CASSAGGGHSYEQYF. Here the CDR3 DNA reads TGTGCCAGCAGCGCCGGCGGTGGGCACTCCTACGAGCAGTACTTC.

This chain links TRBV6-6 with TRBJ1-5; no firm D call. The CDR3 length is 14 residues. CDR1 and CDR2 (germline): MNHNY, SVGAGI (reference sequence). The V end lost 0 bases, the J end lost 4 bases, and 7 bases lay between the germline ends. The CDR3 here is CASSYSNPNQPQHF. CDR3 sequence (DNA): TGTGCCAGCAGTTACTCCAACCCTAATCAGCCCCAGCATTTT.

The V gene is TRBV7-9, the J gene TRBJ2-1; 8 nucleotides line up with TRBD2. Germline V gene data show CDR1 as SEHNR and CDR2 as FQNEAQ (reference sequence). The CDR3 consists of 17 residues. Trimming removed 2 bases from V and 8 bases from J; junction bases left unmatched: 14. CDR3 DNA: TGTGCCAGCAGCTTATATAGGCGTCCGGGAGGGGCGGATGAGCAGTTCTTC. Protein product: CASSLYRRPGGADEQFF. The whole variable domain, filled in from reference TRBV7-9 and TRBJ2-1, reads DTGVSQNPRHKITKRGQNVTFRCDPISEHNRLYWYRQTLGQGPEFLTYFQNEAQLEKSRLLSDRFSAERPKGSFSTLEIQRTEQGDSAMYLCASSLYRRPGGADEQFFGPGTRLTVL.

The chain has TRBV19 and TRBJ2-5; 9 positions match TRBD1. The germline V gene has CDR1 LNHDA and CDR2 SQIVND (reference sequence). This CDR3 is 16 amino acids long. Trimming cost V 3 bases and J 5 bases; bases outside gene matches: 10. The CDR3 sequence is CASSISHRGPRETQYF. CDR3 in DNA: TGTGCCAGTAGTATCTCCCACAGGGGGCCTCGGGAGACCCAGTACTTC.

The chain joins TRBV18 to TRBJ1-1, with D unresolved. V shed 1 base and J shed 3 bases, with 6 bases lying between them. Germline-derived CDR1 and CDR2 are KGHSH and LQKENI. The CDR3 spans 13 residues. CDR3 coding DNA: TGTGCCAGCTCACCACAAGAGGACACTGAAGCTTTCTTT. It is translated as CASSPQEDTEAFF.

The rearrangement joins TRBV11-1 to TRBJ1-1; 7 nucleotides agree with TRBD1. The CDR3 extends over 16 amino acids. J gave up 0 bases and V 3 bases, and 7 bases lay outside the gene matches. CDR1 and CDR2 (germline): SGHAT, FQDESV (reference sequence). The CDR3, as DNA: TGTGCCAGCAGCTTTGTGCCAGGGGGAATGAACACTGAAGCTTTCTTT. Its protein product is CASSFVPGGMNTEAFF.

Worth noting for this clone: The same CDR3 can be traced to other DNA sequences in this sample. The chain recombines TRBV7-9 with TRBJ1-1; 7 nucleotides match TRBD1. V was pared by 2 bases and J by 3 bases, with 0 bases of the junction left unmatched. Germline V gives CDR1 SEHNR, CDR2 FQNEAQ (reference sequence). This CDR3 comprises 13 residues. CDR3: CASSLQGDTEAFF. In nucleotides, the CDR3 is TGTGCCAGCAGCTTACAGGGGGACACTGAAGCTTTCTTT.

The chain employs TRBV9 and TRBJ1-2; 12 bases line up with TRBD1. The CDR3 contains 17 residues. Germline CDR1 reads SGDLS; CDR2 reads YYNGEE. The junction had 9 bases not matched to a gene; V was cut back by 3 bases and J by 3 bases. For the CDR3, the DNA is TGTGCCAGCAGCGCTAGAGGGACAGGGGGCAGGGACTATGGCTACACCTTC. Protein: CASSARGTGGRDYGYTF.

The rearrangement uses TRBV12-5 and TRBJ1-1, with TRBD1 identical over 9 bases. CDR1 and CDR2 from the germline V gene are LGHNT and FRNRAP. V shed 4 bases, J shed 1 base, and the junction held 7 bases outside the gene matches. The CDR3 consists of 16 residues. The CDR3: CASGSKPGQGNTEAFF. CDR3 nucleotides: TGTGCTAGTGGTTCAAAGCCGGGACAGGGGAACACTGAAGCTTTCTTT.